The entry below gives a single T cell receptor beta chain sequence along with its context. Trimming took off 4 bases at V and 7 bases at J, with 13 bases between the two ends. The CDR3 spans 13 residues. Looked up from germline, CDR1 is SGHTA and CDR2 is FQGNSA. This entry comes from a study of CDR3 diversity in severe acne. TCRdb called the PCR reads again in MiXCR, with one record for every CDR3 protein. The profile shows about 86,000 distinct CDR3 sequences, 45% to 60% of them singletons. This receptor was obtained from a male donor in good health, without acne. The rearrangement joins TRBV7-2 to TRBJ1-2; the D gene is possibly TRBD1 (5 bases). The sample taken for sequencing was blood. This CDR3 is CASSSSGMGGYTF. CDR3 DNA sequence: TGTGCCAGCAGCTCGTCAGGGATGGGTGGCTACACCTTC.